The entry below describes one T cell receptor beta chain. This receptor's antigen is unknown. It has no much larger one-base neighbor in the sample; base qualities were not kept. These data come from a study of shared clonotypes between healthy human individuals (dated by TCRdb to about 2020). Notes on the research overall: A few men and a couple of women, aged 18 to 49 years, made up the cohort. Per donor, three plates each were used for CD4 naive and CD4 memory, two for CD8 naive, and one for CD8 memory. The study deeply sequenced blood TCR repertoires of several healthy adults to estimate repertoire size and the extent of clonotype sharing between individuals. To increase sequencing depth and limit assay-specific biases, TCR repertoire library preparation and sequencing were carried out by different laboratories using diverse techniques. Per donor, leukapheresis produced somewhere between about 0.85 and 10 billion PBMCs. What the study reported, not specific to this receptor: Because the study included a small number of donors, the genetic and exposure-history diversity represented was limited. Only blood was sampled, and tissue TCR repertoires likely differ from those in blood. Sharing across a few donors was observed for approximately 5% of naive CD4, about 4% of naive CD8, roughly 2.3% of memory CD4, and 0.4% of memory CD8 clonotypes. Estimated clonotype richness was generally larger for naive than for memory subsets. Pairwise subsampling indicated that sequencing depth was expected to affect the degree of clonotype sharing among donors. Incomplete sequencing was indicated by rarefaction of sorted-subset datasets, despite the large sequencing depth. Higher generation probabilities were observed for clonotypes shared by all four sorted-subset donors than for non-shared clonotypes.

Here V drops 5 bases and J drops 4 bases, and the junction holds 7 bases not matched to any gene. The CDR3 holds 14 amino acids from the cysteine to the phenylalanine. The entry retains the CDR3 DNA only, 42 bases that are in frame from base 1. CDR1 SGHRS and CDR2 YFSETQ were looked up in the germline V gene. TCR CDR3 regions were amplified from genomic DNA by multiplex PCR using the deep immunoSEQ assay. For each cell subset, the extracted genomic DNA was distributed evenly across all wells of several immunoSEQ 96-well plates, and each plate served as one replicate. For sorted subsets, each replicate PCR was loaded with 150 to 250 ng genomic DNA, equivalent to 25,000 to 35,000 T cell genomes. Purified libraries were measured with a Qubit 3.0 fluorometer, size-checked on a Bioanalyzer 2100, and measured again with the KAPA Library Quantification kit. Every immunoSEQ 96-well plate was sequenced on a dedicated single-read 150-cycle Illumina NextSeq 550 flow cell. As for how the authors treated the data: The immunoSEQ output contained only junctional sequences without quality scores, so filtering could not match that applied to full-length reads. Sequences were annotated with PyIR, a Python wrapper for IgBLAST v1.9, using IMGT germline references to assign V/J genes and CDR3. Any read was removed if the V/J assignment was weak (E-value above 1e-6), the CDR3 was missing, or the read contained stop codons, out-of-frame junctions, or ambiguous translated residues. V3J clonotypes were defined as sequences sharing an identical inferred V gene, J gene, and CDR3 amino acid sequence. Percentage overlap between repertoires was computed as shared unique clonotypes divided by the size of the smaller repertoire. RTK rarefaction, the Chao1 estimator, and Recon v2.1 estimates of unobserved clonotypes were used to assess repertoire richness. For all TCRbeta clonotypes obtained by the gDNA method from a handful of donors, generation probabilities were computed with OLGA. In its TCRdb copy, this immuneACCESS table keeps in-frame sequences only and misses some clones. Where compared with another copy, unresolved V genes explain less than half of these, and the others have no known cause. Clone size and the V and J calls come from that table; the DNA yielded D and trimming. The sample profile shows 2 million to 2.5 million clones; approximately 96% of them were found once. The ten largest clones add up to around 0.13% of the sample.

Donors were healthy HIV-negative adults with no recently reported acute infections or vaccinations. Every donor was a Caucasian adult residing in Nashville, Tennessee, USA. Magnetic negative selection was used to enrich CD4+ T cells, after which naive cells were positively selected on CD45RA and the negative fraction became the memory subset. Blood was collected by leukapheresis, and PBMCs were isolated by Ficoll-Histopaque density gradient centrifugation and then cryopreserved in liquid nitrogen vapor phase. Analytical flow cytometry was used to check the purity and quantity of each magnetically sorted T cell population. Each sorted fraction had its genomic DNA isolated and then quantified by UV absorbance on a Nanodrop 2000c.

The sequencing sample was made of naive CD4+ T cells sorted from blood. The cell subset or site label here, explained by the study, means: CD45RA+ positively selected. The chain uses TRBV5-1 and TRBJ2-7, with 9 middle bases fitting TRBD1. This clonotype was sampled from a man between 18 and 35 years old in good health. The CDR3 corresponds to CASRYTGGEYEQYF. The nucleotides read TGCGCCAGCAGATACACAGGGGGCGAGTACGAGCAGTACTTC.